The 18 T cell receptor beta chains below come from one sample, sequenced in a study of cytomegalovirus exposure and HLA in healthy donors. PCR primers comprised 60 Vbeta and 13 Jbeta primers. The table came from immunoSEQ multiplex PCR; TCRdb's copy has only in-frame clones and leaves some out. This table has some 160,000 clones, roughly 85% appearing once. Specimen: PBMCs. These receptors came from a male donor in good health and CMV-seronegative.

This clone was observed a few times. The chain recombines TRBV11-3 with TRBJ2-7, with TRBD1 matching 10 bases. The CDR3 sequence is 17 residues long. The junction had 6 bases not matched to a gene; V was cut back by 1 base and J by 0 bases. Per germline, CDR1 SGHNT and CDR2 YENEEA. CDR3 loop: CASSLGTGGPVSYEQYF. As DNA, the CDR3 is TGTGCCAGCAGCTTAGGGACAGGGGGGCCCGTCTCCTACGAGCAGTACTTC.

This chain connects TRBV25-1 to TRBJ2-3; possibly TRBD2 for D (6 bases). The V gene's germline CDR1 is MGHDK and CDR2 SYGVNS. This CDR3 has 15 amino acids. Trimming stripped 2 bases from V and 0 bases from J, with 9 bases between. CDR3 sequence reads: CASSELGTSTDTQYF. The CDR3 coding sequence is TGTGCCAGCAGTGAACTCGGGACTAGCACAGATACGCAGTATTTT.

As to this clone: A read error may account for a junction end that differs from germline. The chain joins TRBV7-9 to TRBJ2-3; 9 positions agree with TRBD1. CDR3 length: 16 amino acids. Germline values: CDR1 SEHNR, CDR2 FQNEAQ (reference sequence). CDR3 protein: CSSSFWTGENTDTQYF. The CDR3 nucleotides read TGTTCCAGCAGCTTCTGGACAGGGGAAAACACAGATACGCAGTATTTT.

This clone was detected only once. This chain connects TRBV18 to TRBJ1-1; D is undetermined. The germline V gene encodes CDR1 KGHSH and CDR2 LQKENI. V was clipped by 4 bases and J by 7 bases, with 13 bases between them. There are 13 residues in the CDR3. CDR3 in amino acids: CASSRFERDEAFF. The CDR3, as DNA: TGTGCCAGCTCACGATTTGAGAGAGATGAAGCTTTCTTT.

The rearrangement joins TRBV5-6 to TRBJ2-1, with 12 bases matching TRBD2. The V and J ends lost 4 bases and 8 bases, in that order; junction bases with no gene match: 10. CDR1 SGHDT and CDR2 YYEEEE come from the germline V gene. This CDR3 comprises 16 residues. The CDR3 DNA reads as TGTGCCAGCAGCCCGACTAGCGGGGGACTGCCCGATGAGCAGTTCTTC. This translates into CASSPTSGGLPDEQFF.

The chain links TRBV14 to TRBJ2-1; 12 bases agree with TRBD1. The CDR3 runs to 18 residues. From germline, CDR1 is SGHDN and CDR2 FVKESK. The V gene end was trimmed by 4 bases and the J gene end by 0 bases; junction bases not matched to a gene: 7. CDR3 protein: CASSPRSGQGASYNEQFF. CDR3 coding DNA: TGTGCCAGCAGCCCAAGATCGGGACAGGGGGCCTCCTACAATGAGCAGTTCTTC.

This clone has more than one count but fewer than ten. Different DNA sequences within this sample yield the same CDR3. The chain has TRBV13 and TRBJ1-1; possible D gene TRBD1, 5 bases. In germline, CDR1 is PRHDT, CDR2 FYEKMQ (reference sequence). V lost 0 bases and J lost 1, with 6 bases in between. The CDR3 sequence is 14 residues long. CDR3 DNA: TGTGCCAGCAGCTTAGGCCAGGGGAACACTGAAGCTTTCTTT. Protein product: CASSLGQGNTEAFF.

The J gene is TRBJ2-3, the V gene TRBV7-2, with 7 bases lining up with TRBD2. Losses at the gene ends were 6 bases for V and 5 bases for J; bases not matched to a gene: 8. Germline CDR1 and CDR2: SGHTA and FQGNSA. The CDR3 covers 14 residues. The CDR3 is CASSRSGKGDTQYF. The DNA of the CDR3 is TGTGCCAGCAGTCGCAGCGGGAAGGGAGATACGCAGTATTTT.

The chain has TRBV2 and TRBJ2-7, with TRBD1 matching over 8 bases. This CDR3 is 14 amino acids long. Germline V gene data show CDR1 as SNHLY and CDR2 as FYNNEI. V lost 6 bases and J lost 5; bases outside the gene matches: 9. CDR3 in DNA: TGTGCCAGCAGGGCGGGACAGGAAGAAGACGAGCAGTACTTC. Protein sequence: CASRAGQEEDEQYF.

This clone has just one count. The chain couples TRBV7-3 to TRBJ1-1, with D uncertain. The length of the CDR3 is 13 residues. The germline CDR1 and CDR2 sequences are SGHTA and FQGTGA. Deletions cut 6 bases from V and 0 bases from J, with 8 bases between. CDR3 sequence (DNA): TGTGCCAGCAGTACAGAGCTGAACACTGAAGCTTTCTTT. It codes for CASSTELNTEAFF.

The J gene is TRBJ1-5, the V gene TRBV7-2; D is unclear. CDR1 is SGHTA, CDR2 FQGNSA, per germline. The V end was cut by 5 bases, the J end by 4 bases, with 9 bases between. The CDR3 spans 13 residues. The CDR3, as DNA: TGTGCCAGCAGCCCGACAAGGAATCAGCCCCAGCATTTT. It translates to CASSPTRNQPQHF.

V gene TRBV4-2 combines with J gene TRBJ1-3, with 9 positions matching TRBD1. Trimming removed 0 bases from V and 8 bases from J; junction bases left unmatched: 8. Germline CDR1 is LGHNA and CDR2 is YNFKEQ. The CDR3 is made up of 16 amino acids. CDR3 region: CASSQEGQGNVDTIYF. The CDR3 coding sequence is TGTGCCAGCAGCCAAGAGGGACAGGGTAATGTTGACACCATATATTTT.

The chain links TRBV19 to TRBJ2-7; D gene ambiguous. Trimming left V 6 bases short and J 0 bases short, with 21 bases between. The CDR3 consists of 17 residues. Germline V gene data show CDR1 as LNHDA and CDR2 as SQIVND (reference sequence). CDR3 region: CASSSFQSNYLSYEQYF. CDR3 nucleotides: TGTGCCAGTAGCTCGTTTCAGTCGAATTATCTCTCCTACGAGCAGTACTTC. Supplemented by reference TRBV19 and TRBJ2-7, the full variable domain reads DGGITQSPKYLFRKEGQNVTLSCEQNLNHDAMYWYRQDPGQGLRLIYYSQIVNDFQKGDIAEGYSVSREKKESFPLTVTSAQKNPTAFYLCASSSFQSNYLSYEQYFGPGTRLTVT.

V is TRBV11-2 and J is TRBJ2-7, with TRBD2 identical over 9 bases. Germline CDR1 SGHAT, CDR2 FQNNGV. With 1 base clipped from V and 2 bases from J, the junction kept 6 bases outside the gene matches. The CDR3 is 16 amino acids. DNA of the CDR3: TGTGCCAGCAGCTTAGGAGTGGCGGGAGGGACCTACGAGCAGTACTTC. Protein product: CASSLGVAGGTYEQYF.

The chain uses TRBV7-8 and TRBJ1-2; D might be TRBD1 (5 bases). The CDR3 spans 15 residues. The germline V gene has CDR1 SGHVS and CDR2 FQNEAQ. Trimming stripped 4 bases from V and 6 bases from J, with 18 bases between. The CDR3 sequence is CASSYGLGGPDGYTF. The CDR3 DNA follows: TGTGCCAGCAGCTATGGCCTGGGGGGTCCGGATGGCTACACCTTC.

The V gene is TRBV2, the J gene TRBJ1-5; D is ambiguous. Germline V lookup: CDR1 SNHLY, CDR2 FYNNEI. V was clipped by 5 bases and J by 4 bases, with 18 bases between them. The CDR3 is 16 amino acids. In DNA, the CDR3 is TGTGCCAGCAGTCCCGGGCCCCAGAGGAGGAATCAGCCCCAGCATTTT. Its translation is CASSPGPQRRNQPQHF.

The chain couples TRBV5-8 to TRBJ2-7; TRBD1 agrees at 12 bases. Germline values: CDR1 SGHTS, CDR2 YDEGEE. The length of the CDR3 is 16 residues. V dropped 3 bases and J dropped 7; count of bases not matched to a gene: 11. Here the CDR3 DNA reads TGTGCCAGCAGCTCCTACCCGGGACAGGGGGCGGGTGAGCAGTACTTC. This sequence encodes CASSSYPGQGAGEQYF.

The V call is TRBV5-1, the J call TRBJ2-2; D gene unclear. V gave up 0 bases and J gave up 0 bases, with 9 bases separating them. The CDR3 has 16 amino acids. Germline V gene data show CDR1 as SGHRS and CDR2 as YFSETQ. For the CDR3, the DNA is TGCGCCAGCAGCTTGGATAGCAGTCCGAACACCGGGGAGCTGTTTTTT. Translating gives CASSLDSSPNTGELFF.